Sequencing of this T cell receptor (beta chain) was carried out in a study of CD8 T cells in Susac syndrome. General observations from the study: The authors acknowledged that their TCR sequencing and HLA analysis involved a relatively small number of individuals.

RNA was extracted with the RNeasy kit, and a quantity of roughly 0.5 to 1 ug was reverse transcribed using random hexamers. Amplification of TCR beta CDR3 spanned 54 Vbeta and 13 Jbeta via immunoSEQ multiplex PCR. Using its own MiXCR run on the immunoSEQ multiplex PCR reads, TCRdb lists one record per CDR3 protein. The sample contains about 120,000 distinct CDR3 sequences, 90% to 95% of which appear only once. The CDR3 is made up of 11 amino acids. Trimming pared 8 bases from V and 5 bases from J, leaving 10 bases between. CDR1 and CDR2 from the germline V gene are SNHLY and FYNNEI. There are a few counts of this clonotype. Its target is unknown.

The sequence was collected from a human donor in good health. Specimen: CD4+ T cells from PBMCs. V is TRBV2 and J is TRBJ2-7; D gene ambiguous. For the CDR3, the DNA is TGTGCCAGCGCACTTTTCGACGAGCAGTACTTC. Its translation: CASALFDEQYF.